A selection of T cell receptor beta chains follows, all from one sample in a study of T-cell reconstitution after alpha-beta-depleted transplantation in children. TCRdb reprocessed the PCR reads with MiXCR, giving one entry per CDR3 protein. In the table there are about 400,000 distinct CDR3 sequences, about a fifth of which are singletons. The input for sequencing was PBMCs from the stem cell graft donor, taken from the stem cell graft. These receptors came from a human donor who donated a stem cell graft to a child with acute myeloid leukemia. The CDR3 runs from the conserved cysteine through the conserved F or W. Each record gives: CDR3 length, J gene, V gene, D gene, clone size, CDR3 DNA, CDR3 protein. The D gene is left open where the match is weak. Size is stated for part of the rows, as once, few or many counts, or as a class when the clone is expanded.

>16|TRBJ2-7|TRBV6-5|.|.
TGTGCCAGCAGTTACTCGGGGGCGGCTAGCTCCTACGAGCAGTACTTC
CASSYSGAASSYEQYF
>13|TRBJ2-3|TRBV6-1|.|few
TGTGCCAGCAGTGAAGCTTTCACAGATACGCAGTATTTT
CASSEAFTDTQYF
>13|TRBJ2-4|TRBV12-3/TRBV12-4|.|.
TGTGCCAGCAGCCAAACAGGCCTTAACATTCAGTACTTC
CASSQTGLNIQYF
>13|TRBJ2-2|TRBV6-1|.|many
TGTGCCAGCAGTGAATTGAACACCGGGGAGCTGTTTTTT
CASSELNTGELFF
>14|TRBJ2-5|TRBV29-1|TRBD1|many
TGCAGCGTCGCCGGGACAGGCCAGGGGGAGACCCAGTACTTC
CSVAGTGQGETQYF
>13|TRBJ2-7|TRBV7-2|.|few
TGTGCCAGCAGCTTACGGCTGGGAAGGGAGCAGTACTTC
CASSLRLGREQYF
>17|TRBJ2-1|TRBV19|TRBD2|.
TGTGCCAGTAGTAGCTCCGGGACTAGCGGGATCTACAATGAGCAGTTCTTC
CASSSSGTSGIYNEQFF
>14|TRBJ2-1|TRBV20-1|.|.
TGCAGTGCTAGATTGGCTCCCAGTGGGTATGAGCAGTTCTTC
CSARLAPSGYEQFF
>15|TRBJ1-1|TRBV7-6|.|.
TGTGCCAGCAGCTCATCCGATGGGATGAACACTGAAGCTTTCTTT
CASSSSDGMNTEAFF
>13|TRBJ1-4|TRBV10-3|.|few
TGTGCCATCAGTGAGAGACGGGGAGAAAAACTGTTTTTT
CAISERRGEKLFF
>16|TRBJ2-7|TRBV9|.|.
TGTGCCAGCAGCGTAAGAAGTGACGGAAGCTCCTACGAGCAGTACTTC
CASSVRSDGSSYEQYF
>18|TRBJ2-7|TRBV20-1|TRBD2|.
TGCAGTGCTACCCCCCTTCTACATAGCGGGGATAGCTCCTACGAGCAGTACTTC
CSATPLLHSGDSSYEQYF
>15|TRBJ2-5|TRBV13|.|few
TGTGCCAGCAGCTTAGGGAACCCGCCGGGGGAGACCCAGTACTTC
CASSLGNPPGETQYF
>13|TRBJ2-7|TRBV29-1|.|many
TGCAGCGTTGAGCGGGAAGGATCGTACGAGCAGTACTTC
CSVEREGSYEQYF
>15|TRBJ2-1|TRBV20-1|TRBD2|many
TGCAGTGCTCTGAAGAGGACTAGTTGGGAAAATGAGCAGTTCTTC
CSALKRTSWENEQFF
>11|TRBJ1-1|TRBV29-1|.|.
TGCAGCGTTCTCGAGTTCGCTGAAGCTTTCTTT
CSVLEFAEAFF
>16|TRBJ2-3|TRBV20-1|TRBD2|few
TGCAGTCCTTGGGCCAAGACTAGCGGGATAGCAGATACGCAGTATTTT
CSPWAKTSGIADTQYF
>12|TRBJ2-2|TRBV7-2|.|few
TGTGCCAGCAGCGGGGGAGACGGGGAGCTGTTTTTT
CASSGGDGELFF
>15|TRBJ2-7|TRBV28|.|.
TGTGCCAGCAGTTTAAGGGGGGCAGGAGCATACGAGCAGTACTTC
CASSLRGAGAYEQYF
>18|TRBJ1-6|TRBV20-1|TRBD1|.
TGCAGTGCGAGCTTGGGACAGTTCACAGGTCAGGGGGATTCACCCCTCCACTTT
CSASLGQFTGQGDSPLHF
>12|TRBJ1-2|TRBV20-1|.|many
TGCAGTGCTGGAGGACCGATGATCGGCTACACCTTC
CSAGGPMIGYTF
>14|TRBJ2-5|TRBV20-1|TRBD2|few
TGCAGTGCTAGACCCGACAGCTGGGAGGGGACCCAGTACTTC
CSARPDSWEGTQYF
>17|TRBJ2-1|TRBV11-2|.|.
TGTGCCAGCAGCTTAAACCTAGCCGCATCCTCCTACAATGAGCAGTTCTTC
CASSLNLAASSYNEQFF
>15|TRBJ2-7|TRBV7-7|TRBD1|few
TGTGCTAGCAGCTTAGCAACAGGGGGATCCTACGAGCAGTACTTC
CASSLATGGSYEQYF
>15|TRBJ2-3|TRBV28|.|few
TGTGCCAGCAGGCAGCTCGGGTCTAGCACAGATACGCAGTATTTT
CASRQLGSSTDTQYF
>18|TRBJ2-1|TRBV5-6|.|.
TGTGCCAGCAGCAGATACTTACAGGGTAAGTCCGTCAAGAATGAGCAGTTCTTC
CASSRYLQGKSVKNEQFF
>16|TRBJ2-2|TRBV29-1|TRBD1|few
TGCAGCGTCGGGGAGACCTGGACAGGGGGCTTCGGGGAGCTGTTTTTT
CSVGETWTGGFGELFF
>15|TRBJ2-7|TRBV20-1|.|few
TGCAGTGCTAGAGACCACAACAGGACTTACTACGAGCAGTACTTC
CSARDHNRTYYEQYF
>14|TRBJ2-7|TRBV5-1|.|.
TGCGCCAGCAGCACCGGGGATACCTACGAGTGGAAGTACTTC
CASSTGDTYEWKYF
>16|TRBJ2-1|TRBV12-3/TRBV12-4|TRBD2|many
TGTGCCAGCAGTCCAACGACTAGCGTAACCTACAATGAGCAGTTCTTC
CASSPTTSVTYNEQFF
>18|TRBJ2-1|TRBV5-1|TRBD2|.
TGCGCCAGCAGCTATGGGACTAGCGGGAGGGTGAGGCACAATGAGCAGTTCTTC
CASSYGTSGRVRHNEQFF
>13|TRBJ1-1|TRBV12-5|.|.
TGTGCTAGTGGTGGGACTGGGAACACTGAAGCTTTCTTT
CASGGTGNTEAFF
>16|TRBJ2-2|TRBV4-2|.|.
TGTGCCAGCAGCCAAGATCTCAGGTCAAACACCGGGGAGCTGTTTTTT
CASSQDLRSNTGELFF
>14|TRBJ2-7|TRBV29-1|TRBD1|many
TGCAGCGTTGAAGAGGCGGACAGGGGCTACGAGCAGTACTTC
CSVEEADRGYEQYF
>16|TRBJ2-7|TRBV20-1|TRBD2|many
TGCAGTGCTAGAGTCGTTGGAGGGAGGGCCACAAACGAGCAGTACTTC
CSARVVGGRATNEQYF
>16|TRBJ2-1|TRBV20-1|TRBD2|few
TGCTGTGCTAGAGATTTCCTAGCGGGGACCTACAATGAGCAGTTCTTC
CCARDFLAGTYNEQFF
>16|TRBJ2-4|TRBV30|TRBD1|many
TGTGCCTGGAGTGTTCCAGGGGGCTTTGACAAAAACATTCAGTACTTC
CAWSVPGGFDKNIQYF
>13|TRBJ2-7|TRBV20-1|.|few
TGCAGTGCTAGGGGTCTCTCTGGCTACGAGCAGTACTTC
CSARGLSGYEQYF
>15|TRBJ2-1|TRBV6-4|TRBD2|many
TGTGCCAGCAGTTCCGGGAGGGCGTCGGTGAATGAGCAGTTCTTC
CASSSGRASVNEQFF
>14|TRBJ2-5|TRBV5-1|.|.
TGCGCCAGCAGCTTGGCGGCATCACAAGAGACCCAGTACTTC
CASSLAASQETQYF
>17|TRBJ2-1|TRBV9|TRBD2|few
TGTGCCAGCAGTGCTGAGGGGCTAGCGGGACCCACAAGTGAGCAGTTCTTC
CASSAEGLAGPTSEQFF
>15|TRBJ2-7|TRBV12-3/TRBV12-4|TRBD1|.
TGTGCCAGCAGTGTGGGGACAGCTGATCGGTGGGAGCAGTACTTC
CASSVGTADRWEQYF
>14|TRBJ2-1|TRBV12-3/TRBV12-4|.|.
TGTGCCAGCAGTTTCGCCGGGTCCCACAATGAGCAGTTCTTC
CASSFAGSHNEQFF